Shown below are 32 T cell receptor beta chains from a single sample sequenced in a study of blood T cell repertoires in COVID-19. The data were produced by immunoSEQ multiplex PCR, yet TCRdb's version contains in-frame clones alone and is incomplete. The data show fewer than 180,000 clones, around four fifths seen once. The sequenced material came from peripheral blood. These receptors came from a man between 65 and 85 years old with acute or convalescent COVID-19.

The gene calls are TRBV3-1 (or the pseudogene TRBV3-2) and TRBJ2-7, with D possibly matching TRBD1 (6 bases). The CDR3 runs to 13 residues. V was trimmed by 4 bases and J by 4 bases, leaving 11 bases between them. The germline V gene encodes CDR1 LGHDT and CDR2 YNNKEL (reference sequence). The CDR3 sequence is CASSPQGSYEQYF. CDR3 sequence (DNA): TGTGCCAGCAGCCCACAGGGTTCGTACGAGCAGTACTTC.

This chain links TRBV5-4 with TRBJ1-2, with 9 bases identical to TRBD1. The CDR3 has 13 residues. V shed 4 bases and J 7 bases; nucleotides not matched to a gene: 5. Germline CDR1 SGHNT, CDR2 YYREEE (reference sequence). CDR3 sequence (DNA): TGTGCCAGCAGCCCCAACAGGGGGCCTGGCTACACCTTC. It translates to CASSPNRGPGYTF.

The CDR3, as DNA: TGTGCCAGCAGCTCTACCGGGACAGGAGTAGTCCGCGACACTGAAGCTTTCTTT. It encodes CASSSTGTGVVRDTEAFF. V is TRBV7-6 and J is TRBJ1-1; TRBD1 agrees at 8 bases. After removal of 4 bases from V and 3 bases from J, the junction contained 16 bases not matched to a gene. Germline V gives CDR1 SGHVS, CDR2 FNYEAQ. This CDR3 region has 18 residues. Full variable domain (outside the CDR3, taken from reference TRBV7-6 and TRBJ1-1): GAGVSQSPRYKVTKRGQDVALRCDPISGHVSLYWYRQALGQGPEFLTYFNYEAQQDKSGLPNDRFSAERPEGSISTLTIQRTEQRDSAMYRCASSSTGTGVVRDTEAFFGQGTRLTVV.

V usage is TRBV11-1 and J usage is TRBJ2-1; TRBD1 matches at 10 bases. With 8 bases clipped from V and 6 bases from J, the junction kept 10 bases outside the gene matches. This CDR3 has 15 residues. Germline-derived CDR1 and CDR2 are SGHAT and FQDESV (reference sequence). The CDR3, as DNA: TGTGCCAGCGAAATTGGGACAGGGGTTACCAATGAGCAGTTCTTC. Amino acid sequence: CASEIGTGVTNEQFF.

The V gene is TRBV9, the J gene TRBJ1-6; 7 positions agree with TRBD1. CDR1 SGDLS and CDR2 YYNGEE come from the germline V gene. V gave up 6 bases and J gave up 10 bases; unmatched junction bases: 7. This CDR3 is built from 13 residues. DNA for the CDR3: TGTGCCAGCAACAAGGGGGCTAGGTCACCCCTCCACTTT. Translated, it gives CASNKGARSPLHF.

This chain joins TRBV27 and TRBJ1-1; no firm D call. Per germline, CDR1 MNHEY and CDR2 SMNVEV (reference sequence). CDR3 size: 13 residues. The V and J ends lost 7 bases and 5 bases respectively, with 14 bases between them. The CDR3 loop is CASNPWAGTEAFF. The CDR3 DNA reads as TGTGCCAGCAACCCGTGGGCGGGTACTGAAGCTTTCTTT.

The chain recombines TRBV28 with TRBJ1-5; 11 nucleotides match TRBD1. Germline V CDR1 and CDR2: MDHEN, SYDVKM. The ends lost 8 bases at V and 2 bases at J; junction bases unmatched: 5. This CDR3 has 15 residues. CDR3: CASDGQGAGNQPQHF. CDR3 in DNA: TGTGCCAGCGACGGACAGGGGGCAGGCAATCAGCCCCAGCATTTT. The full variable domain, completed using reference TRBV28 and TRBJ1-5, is DVKVTQSSRYLVKRTGEKVFLECVQDMDHENMFWYRQDPGLGLRLIYFSYDVKMKEKGDIPEGYSVSREKKERFSLILESASTNQTSMYLCASDGQGAGNQPQHFGDGTRLSIL.

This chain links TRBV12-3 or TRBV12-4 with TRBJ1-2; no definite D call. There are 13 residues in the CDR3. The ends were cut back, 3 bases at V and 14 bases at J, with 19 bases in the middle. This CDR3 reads CASSLSRPGKWTF. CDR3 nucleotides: TGTGCCAGCAGTTTGTCTCGGCCGGGGAAGTGGACCTTC.

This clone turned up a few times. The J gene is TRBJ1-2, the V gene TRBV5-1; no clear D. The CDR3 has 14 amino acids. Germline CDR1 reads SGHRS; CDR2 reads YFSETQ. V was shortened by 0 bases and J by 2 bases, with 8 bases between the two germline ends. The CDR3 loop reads CASSLVRGNYGYTF. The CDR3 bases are TGCGCCAGCAGCTTGGTTAGAGGCAACTATGGCTACACCTTC. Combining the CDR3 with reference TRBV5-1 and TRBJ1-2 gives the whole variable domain KAGVTQTPRYLIKTRGQQVTLSCSPISGHRSVSWYQQTPGQGLQFLFEYFSETQRNKGNFPGRFSGRQFSNSRSEMNVSTLELGDSALYLCASSLVRGNYGYTFGSGTRLTVV.

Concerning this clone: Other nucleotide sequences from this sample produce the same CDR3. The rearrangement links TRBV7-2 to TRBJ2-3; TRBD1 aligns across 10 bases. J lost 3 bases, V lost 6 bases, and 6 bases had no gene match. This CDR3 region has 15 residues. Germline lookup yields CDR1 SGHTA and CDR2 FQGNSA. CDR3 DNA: TGTGCCAGCAGTTTCGACAGGGGGCCGACAGATACGCAGTATTTT. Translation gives CASSFDRGPTDTQYF.

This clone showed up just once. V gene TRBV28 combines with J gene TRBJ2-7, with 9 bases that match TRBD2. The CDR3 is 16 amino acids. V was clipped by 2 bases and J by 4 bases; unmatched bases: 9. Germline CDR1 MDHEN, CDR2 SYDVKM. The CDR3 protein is CASSLAGGIGTYEQYF. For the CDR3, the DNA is TGTGCCAGCAGTTTAGCGGGAGGGATTGGGACTTACGAGCAGTACTTC.

CDR3 amino acids: CATSDSGWNTEAFF. The CDR3 DNA is TGTGCCACCAGTGATTCGGGGTGGAACACTGAAGCTTTCTTT. V and J are TRBV24-1 and TRBJ1-1; D uncertain. The CDR3 has 14 residues. Germline CDR1 is KGHDR and CDR2 is SFDVKD. V was shortened by 2 bases and J by 1 base, with 7 bases between the two germline ends.

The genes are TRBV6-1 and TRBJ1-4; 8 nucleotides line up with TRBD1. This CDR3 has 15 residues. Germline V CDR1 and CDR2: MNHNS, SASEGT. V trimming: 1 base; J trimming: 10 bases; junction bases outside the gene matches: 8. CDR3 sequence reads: CASSEGIPGQVKLFF. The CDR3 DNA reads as TGTGCCAGCAGTGAAGGGATACCGGGACAGGTAAAACTGTTTTTT.

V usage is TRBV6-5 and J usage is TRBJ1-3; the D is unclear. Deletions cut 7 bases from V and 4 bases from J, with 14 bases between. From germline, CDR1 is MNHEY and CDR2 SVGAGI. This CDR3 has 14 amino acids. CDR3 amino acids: CASTTREGGNTIYF. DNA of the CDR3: TGTGCCAGCACCACGAGGGAGGGCGGAAACACCATATATTTT.

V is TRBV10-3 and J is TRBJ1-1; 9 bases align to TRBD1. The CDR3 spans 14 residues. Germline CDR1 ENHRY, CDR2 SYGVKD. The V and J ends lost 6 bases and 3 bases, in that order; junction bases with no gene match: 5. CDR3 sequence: CAIRSGQGYTEAFF. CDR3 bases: TGTGCCATCAGATCCGGACAGGGGTACACTGAAGCTTTCTTT.

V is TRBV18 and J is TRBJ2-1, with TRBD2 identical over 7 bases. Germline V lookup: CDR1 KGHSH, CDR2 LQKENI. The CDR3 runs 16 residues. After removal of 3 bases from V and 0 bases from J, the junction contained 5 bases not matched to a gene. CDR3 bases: TGTGCCAGCTCACCGGGGGGAGGGAGCTCCTACAATGAGCAGTTCTTC. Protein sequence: CASSPGGGSSYNEQFF.

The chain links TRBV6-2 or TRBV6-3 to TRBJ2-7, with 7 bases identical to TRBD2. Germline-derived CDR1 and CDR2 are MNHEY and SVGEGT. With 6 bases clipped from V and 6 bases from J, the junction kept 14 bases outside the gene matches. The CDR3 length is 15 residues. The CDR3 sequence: CASSKLGTGGREQYF. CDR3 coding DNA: TGTGCCAGCAGCAAACTCGGGACGGGGGGTCGCGAGCAGTACTTC.

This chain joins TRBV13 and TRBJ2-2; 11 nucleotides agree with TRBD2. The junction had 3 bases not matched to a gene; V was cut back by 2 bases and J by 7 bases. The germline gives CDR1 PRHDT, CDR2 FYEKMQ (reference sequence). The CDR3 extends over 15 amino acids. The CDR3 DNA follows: TGTGCCAGCAGCTTAAGGGGACTAGCGGTCGGGGAGCTGTTTTTT. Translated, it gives CASSLRGLAVGELFF.

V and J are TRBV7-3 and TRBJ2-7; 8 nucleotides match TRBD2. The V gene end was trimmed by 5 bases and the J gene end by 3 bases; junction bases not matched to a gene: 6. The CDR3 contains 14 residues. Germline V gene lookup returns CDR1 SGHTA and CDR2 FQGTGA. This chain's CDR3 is CASSPGGPYYEQYF. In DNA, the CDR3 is TGTGCCAGCAGCCCGGGAGGGCCATACTACGAGCAGTACTTC. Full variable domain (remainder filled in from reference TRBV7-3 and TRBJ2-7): GAGVSQTPSNKVTEKGKYVELRCDPISGHTALYWYRQSLGQGPEFLIYFQGTGAADDSGLPNDRFFAVRPEGSVSTLKIQRTERGDSAVYLCASSPGGPYYEQYFGPGTRLTVT.

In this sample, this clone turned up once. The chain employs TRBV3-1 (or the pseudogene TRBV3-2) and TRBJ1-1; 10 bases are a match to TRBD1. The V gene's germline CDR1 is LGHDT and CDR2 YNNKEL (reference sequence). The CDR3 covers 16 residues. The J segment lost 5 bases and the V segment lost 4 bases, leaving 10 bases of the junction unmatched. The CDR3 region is CASSPGTGERRTEAFF. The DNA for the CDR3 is TGTGCCAGCAGCCCGGGGACAGGGGAGAGAAGGACTGAAGCTTTCTTT.

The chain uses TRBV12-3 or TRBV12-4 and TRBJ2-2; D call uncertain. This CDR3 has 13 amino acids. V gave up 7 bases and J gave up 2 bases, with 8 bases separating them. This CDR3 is CASNIRNTGELFF. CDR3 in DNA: TGTGCCAGCAACATCAGAAACACCGGGGAGCTGTTTTTT.

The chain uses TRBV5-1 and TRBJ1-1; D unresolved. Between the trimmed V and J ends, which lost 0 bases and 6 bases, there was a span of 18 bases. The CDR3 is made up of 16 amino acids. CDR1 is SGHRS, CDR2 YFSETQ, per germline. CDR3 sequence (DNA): TGCGCCAGCAGCTTGGCCTCGATAGTCGGAGGCGCTGAAGCTTTCTTT. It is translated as CASSLASIVGGAEAFF.

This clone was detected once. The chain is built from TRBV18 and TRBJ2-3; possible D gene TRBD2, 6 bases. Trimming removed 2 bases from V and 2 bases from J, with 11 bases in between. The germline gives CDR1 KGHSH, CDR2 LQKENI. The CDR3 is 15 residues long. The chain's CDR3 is CASSPAGPPTDTQYF. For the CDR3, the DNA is TGTGCCAGCTCACCAGCGGGACCTCCCACAGATACGCAGTATTTT.

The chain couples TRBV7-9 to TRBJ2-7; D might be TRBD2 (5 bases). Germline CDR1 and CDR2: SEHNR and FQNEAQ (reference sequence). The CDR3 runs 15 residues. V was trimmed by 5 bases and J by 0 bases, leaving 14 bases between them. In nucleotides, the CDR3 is TGTGCCAGCAGCCCCGGCGGAGGCGACTCCTACGAGCAGTACTTC. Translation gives CASSPGGGDSYEQYF.

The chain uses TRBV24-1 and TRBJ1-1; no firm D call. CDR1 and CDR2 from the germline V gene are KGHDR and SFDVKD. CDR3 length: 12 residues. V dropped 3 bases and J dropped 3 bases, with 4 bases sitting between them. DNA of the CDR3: TGTGCCACCAGTGATCCTGACACTGAAGCTTTCTTT. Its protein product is CATSDPDTEAFF.

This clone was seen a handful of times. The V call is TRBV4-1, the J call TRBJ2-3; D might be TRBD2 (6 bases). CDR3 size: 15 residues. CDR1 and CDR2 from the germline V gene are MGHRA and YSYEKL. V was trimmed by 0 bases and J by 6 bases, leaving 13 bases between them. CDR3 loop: CASSQDWRGRDTQYF. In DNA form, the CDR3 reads TGCGCCAGCAGCCAAGATTGGAGGGGCCGGGATACGCAGTATTTT.

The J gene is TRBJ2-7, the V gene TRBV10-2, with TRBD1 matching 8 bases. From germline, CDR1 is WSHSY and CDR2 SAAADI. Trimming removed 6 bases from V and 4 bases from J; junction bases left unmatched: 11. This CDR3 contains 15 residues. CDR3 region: CASRVGQGGLYEQYF. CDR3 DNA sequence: TGCGCCAGCAGGGTCGGACAGGGAGGATTGTACGAGCAGTACTTC.

CDR3 loop: CASSLQGTGANVLTF. In DNA, the CDR3 is TGTGCCAGCAGCTTACAGGGCACTGGGGCCAACGTCCTGACTTTC. The chain employs TRBV7-9 and TRBJ2-6; TRBD1 is a possible D gene (5 bases). The V gene lost 2 bases and the J gene lost 2 bases, with 7 bases spanning the gap. Per germline, CDR1 SEHNR and CDR2 FQNEAQ (reference sequence). The CDR3 length is 15 residues.

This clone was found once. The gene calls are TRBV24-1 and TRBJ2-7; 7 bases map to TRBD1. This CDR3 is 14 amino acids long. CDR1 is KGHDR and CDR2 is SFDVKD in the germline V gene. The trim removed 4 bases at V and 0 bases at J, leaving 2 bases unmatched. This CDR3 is CATSEQGNSYEQYF. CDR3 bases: TGTGCCACCAGTGAACAGGGGAACTCCTACGAGCAGTACTTC.

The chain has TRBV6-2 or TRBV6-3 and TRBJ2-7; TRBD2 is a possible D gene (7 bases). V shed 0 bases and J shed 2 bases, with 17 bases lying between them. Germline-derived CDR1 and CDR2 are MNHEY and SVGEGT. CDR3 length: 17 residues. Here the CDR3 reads CASSYSGGPGRTYEQYF. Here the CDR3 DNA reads TGTGCCAGCAGTTACTCGGGGGGGCCGGGACGGACCTACGAGCAGTACTTC.

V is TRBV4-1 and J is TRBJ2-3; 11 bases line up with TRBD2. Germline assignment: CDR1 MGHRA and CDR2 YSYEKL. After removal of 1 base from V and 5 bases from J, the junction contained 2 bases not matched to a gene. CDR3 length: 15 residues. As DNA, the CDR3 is TGCGCCAGCAGCCAAGTTAGCGGGGGGGGAGATACGCAGTATTTT. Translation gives CASSQVSGGGDTQYF.

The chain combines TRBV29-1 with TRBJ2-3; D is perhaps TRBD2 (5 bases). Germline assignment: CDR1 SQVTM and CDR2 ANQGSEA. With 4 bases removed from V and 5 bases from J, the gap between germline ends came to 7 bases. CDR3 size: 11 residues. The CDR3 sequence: CSVASGDTQYF. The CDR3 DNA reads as TGCAGCGTTGCGAGCGGAGATACGCAGTATTTT.